This TCR beta chain originates from a study of blood T cell repertoires in COVID-19. The CDR3 length is 14 residues. Germline V CDR1 and CDR2: SGDLS, YYNGEE. V lost 4 bases and J 8 bases, leaving 18 bases between the germline ends. Only in-frame clones appear in the TCRdb table, and some are missing; sequencing was by immunoSEQ multiplex PCR. The table shows under 200,000 clones, with more than 75% occurring only once. Sequencing input: PBMCs or T cells enriched from blood (not recorded which). J is TRBJ1-1 and V is TRBV9; no clear D gene. The TCR comes from a woman between 50 and 59 years old who had recovered from COVID-19. The CDR3 protein is CASSPSDSAGEAFF. The DNA for the CDR3 is TGTGCCAGCAGCCCCAGTGATAGCGCCGGGGAAGCTTTCTTT.